Listed here are 23 T cell receptor beta chains from one sample, sequenced in a study of blood T cell repertoires in COVID-19. Libraries were prepared by immunoSEQ multiplex PCR; TCRdb keeps only in-frame clonotypes and omits some of them. This table holds 200,000 to 300,000 clones, about 83% found once. Input material: peripheral blood. These receptors came from a woman older than 75 with COVID-19, enrolled during active disease.

This clone has a single count. The chain joins TRBV19 to TRBJ1-2; D remains unclear. Trimming removed 7 bases from V and 7 bases from J, with 16 bases in between. The CDR3 is 13 residues long. Germline assignment: CDR1 LNHDA and CDR2 SQIVND (reference sequence). DNA of the CDR3: TGTGCCAGTAAATTAAGGGAGGGAGGTGGCTACACCTTC. Amino acid sequence: CASKLREGGGYTF.

This chain joins TRBV28 and TRBJ1-4; 8 bases align to TRBD1. Germline CDR1 MDHEN, CDR2 SYDVKM. V shed 4 bases and J 4 bases; nucleotides not matched to a gene: 2. The CDR3 runs to 14 residues. The chain's CDR3 is CASSSGQVNEKLFF. CDR3 DNA: TGTGCCAGCAGTTCGGGACAGGTTAATGAAAAACTGTTTTTT.

This chain joins TRBV29-1 and TRBJ2-2, with D hard to call. The CDR3 is 13 amino acids. Trimming stripped 3 bases from V and 0 bases from J, with 5 bases between. Germline V gene sequence: CDR1 SQVTM, CDR2 ANQGSEA. Here the CDR3 DNA reads TGCAGCGTTGACGGTGCGAACACCGGGGAGCTGTTTTTT. It codes for CSVDGANTGELFF.

The J gene is TRBJ2-7, the V gene TRBV5-4, with 8 bases fitting TRBD1. The CDR3 is made up of 18 amino acids. J was trimmed by 1 base and V by 3 bases; bases with no gene match: 15. Germline assignment: CDR1 SGHNT and CDR2 YYREEE (reference sequence). The DNA of the CDR3 is TGTGCCAGCAGCTCGTCCCGCGGGGACAGGTCCTTGTCCTACGAGCAGTACTTC. The encoded protein is CASSSSRGDRSLSYEQYF.

The V call is TRBV14, the J call TRBJ2-5, with D uncertain. The germline CDR1 and CDR2 sequences are SGHDN and FVKESK. This CDR3 spans 16 amino acids. V was clipped by 0 bases and J by 4 bases, with 15 bases between them. The CDR3 protein is CASSQDTKGHGETQYF. CDR3 nucleotide sequence: TGTGCCAGCAGCCAAGATACTAAAGGCCACGGAGAGACCCAGTACTTC.

The V and J genes are TRBV7-3 and TRBJ1-3; D might be TRBD1 (5 bases). The CDR3 sequence is 15 residues long. The V and J ends lost 5 bases and 2 bases respectively, with 13 bases between them. Germline V gene data show CDR1 as SGHTA and CDR2 as FQGTGA. CDR3 DNA: TGTGCCAGCAGCCGAACGGGGGGGACTGGAAACACCATATATTTT. Translated: CASSRTGGTGNTIYF.

The chain couples TRBV7-2 to TRBJ1-1; D is unresolved. Between the trimmed V and J ends, which lost 4 bases and 4 bases, there was a span of 16 bases. The CDR3 spans 15 residues. Germline lookup yields CDR1 SGHTA and CDR2 FQGNSA. CDR3 in DNA: TGTGCCAGCAGCTCCCCGCGGACTACTAGCACTGAAGCTTTCTTT. Encoded protein: CASSSPRTTSTEAFF.

The chain is built from TRBV5-4 and TRBJ1-1; 11 nucleotides match TRBD1. Germline CDR1 and CDR2: SGHNT and YYREEE (reference sequence). V dropped 6 bases and J dropped 4; count of bases not matched to a gene: 5. The CDR3 length is 14 residues. Here the CDR3 reads CASKPGTGGTEAFF. The CDR3 nucleotides are TGTGCCAGCAAACCAGGGACAGGGGGCACTGAAGCTTTCTTT.

The CDR3 DNA sequence: TGTGCTCAAGACTCTACGCAGTATTTT. Protein sequence: CAQDSTQYF. The chain has TRBV12-2 and TRBJ2-3; the table calls TRBD2, which could not be checked here. TRBV12-2 represents a pseudogene. This CDR3 contains 9 residues.

V and J are TRBV6-1 and TRBJ2-2; a possible D gene is TRBD2 (6 bases). CDR3 length: 16 residues. Germline V gene data show CDR1 as MNHNS and CDR2 as SASEGT. The V end lost 4 bases, the J end lost 6 bases, and 18 bases lay between the germline ends. The CDR3 DNA follows: TGTGCCAGCAGTGTAATGGGGGAGGAGGTTCCCGGGGAGCTGTTTTTT. Its translation: CASSVMGEEVPGELFF.

This clone was seen once. The V and J genes are TRBV28 and TRBJ2-1; 9 bases align to TRBD2. The germline gives CDR1 MDHEN, CDR2 SYDVKM. The CDR3 runs to 15 residues. V was clipped by 6 bases and J by 9 bases; unmatched bases: 12. CDR3 sequence: CASRSPGGGEFEQFF. The CDR3 DNA is TGTGCCAGCAGGTCCCCGGGCGGGGGGGAGTTTGAGCAGTTCTTC.

The rearrangement joins TRBV5-4 to TRBJ2-7; 12 bases are a match to TRBD2. CDR3 length equals 15 residues. Looked up from germline, CDR1 is SGHNT and CDR2 is YYREEE (reference sequence). V shed 4 bases and J 5 bases; nucleotides not matched to a gene: 7. DNA of the CDR3: TGTGCCAGCAGCAAGAGACTAGCGGGGGAGAACGAGCAGTACTTC. Translation gives CASSKRLAGENEQYF. Combining the CDR3 with reference TRBV5-4 and TRBJ2-7 gives the whole variable domain ETGVTQSPTHLIKTRGQQVTLRCSSQSGHNTVSWYQQALGQGPQFIFQYYREEENGRGNFPPRFSGLQFPNYSSELNVNALELDDSALYLCASSKRLAGENEQYFGPGTRLTVT.

The J gene is TRBJ2-7, the V gene TRBV18, with 7 bases lining up with TRBD2. Germline CDR1 is KGHSH and CDR2 is LQKENI. The V segment lost 3 bases and the J segment 3 bases; nucleotides outside the gene matches: 5. CDR3 size: 14 residues. CDR3 protein: CASSPGTIDYEQYF. CDR3 bases: TGTGCCAGCTCACCCGGGACTATTGACTACGAGCAGTACTTC.

The V gene is TRBV30, the J gene TRBJ1-4; 9 bases line up with TRBD1. After removal of 3 bases from V and 6 bases from J, the junction contained 2 bases not matched to a gene. CDR1 is GTSNPN and CDR2 is SVGIG in the germline V gene (reference sequence). This CDR3 has 13 residues. In DNA form, the CDR3 reads TGTGCCTGGAGGGGACAGGGCTATGAAAAACTGTTTTTT. This gives the protein CAWRGQGYEKLFF.

The chain recombines TRBV21-1 with TRBJ1-2; TRBD1 is the table's D call, not checked against the DNA. TRBV21-1 is a pseudogene. The CDR3 consists of 11 residues. As DNA, the CDR3 is TGTCGACAGGGTGGAATCTATGGCTACACCTTC. Its protein is CRQGGIYGYTF.

The rearrangement uses TRBV19 and TRBJ2-2; D unclear. The CDR3 has 14 residues. The germline V gene has CDR1 LNHDA and CDR2 SQIVND (reference sequence). V was trimmed by 3 bases and J by 2 bases, leaving 7 bases between them. The CDR3 loop reads CASSIGPNTGELFF. The CDR3 DNA is TGTGCCAGTAGTATCGGTCCTAACACCGGGGAGCTGTTTTTT.

This chain uses TRBV9 with TRBJ2-1; 8 bases agree with TRBD2. CDR3 size: 16 residues. Germline V CDR1 and CDR2: SGDLS, YYNGEE. The V and J ends lost 4 bases and 3 bases, in that order; junction bases with no gene match: 9. In DNA, the CDR3 is TGTGCCAGCAGCCCTCGTGCCAGCGGGGGCTACAATGAGCAGTTCTTC. Translating it yields CASSPRASGGYNEQFF.

The V and J genes are TRBV29-1 and TRBJ2-1, with 13 positions matching TRBD2. This CDR3 spans 15 amino acids. J was trimmed by 5 bases and V by 4 bases; bases with no gene match: 5. Germline V gene sequence: CDR1 SQVTM, CDR2 ANQGSEA. The CDR3 DNA is TGCAGCGTTGCGAGACTAGCGGGGGGAGACAATGAGCAGTTCTTC. Translating gives CSVARLAGGDNEQFF.

This chain connects TRBV14 to TRBJ2-5, with D possibly TRBD2 on 6 matching bases. Looked up from germline, CDR1 is SGHDN and CDR2 is FVKESK. This CDR3 is 14 amino acids long. V was trimmed by 2 bases and J by 2 bases, leaving 9 bases between them. Here the CDR3 reads CASSQWRGQETQYF. The DNA of the CDR3 is TGTGCCAGCAGCCAATGGAGGGGACAAGAGACCCAGTACTTC.

This rearrangement joins TRBV9 to TRBJ1-1; no reliable D call. Germline assignment: CDR1 SGDLS and CDR2 YYNGEE. The CDR3 has 14 residues. V gave up 4 bases and J gave up 5 bases, with 15 bases separating them. CDR3: CASSLDLSGTEAFF. The CDR3 DNA reads TGTGCCAGCAGCCTCGACTTATCCGGGACTGAAGCTTTCTTT.

The chain has TRBV11-2 and TRBJ1-2; no firm D call. With 4 bases removed from V and 5 bases from J, the gap between germline ends came to 14 bases. Germline V gene data show CDR1 as SGHAT and CDR2 as FQNNGV. The CDR3 length is 14 residues. The CDR3 DNA is TGTGCCAGCAGCTCGCATAATTCGGGGTATGGCTACACCTTC. This codes for CASSSHNSGYGYTF.

The gene calls are TRBV19 and TRBJ2-4; a weak D match, TRBD2 (6 bases). Per germline, CDR1 LNHDA and CDR2 SQIVND (reference sequence). V was pared by 5 bases and J by 0 bases, with 32 bases between. This CDR3 has 22 residues. In DNA form, the CDR3 reads TGTGCCAGTAGTCATTCTGTTCTTCCGGGAGTCCCCCCATTTATAGCCAAAAACATTCAGTACTTC. This codes for CASSHSVLPGVPPFIAKNIQYF.

The CDR3 loop reads CASRRTSGGWEQFF. In DNA, the CDR3 is TGTGCCAGCAGGAGGACTAGCGGGGGGTGGGAGCAGTTCTTC. This sequence joins TRBV28 and TRBJ2-1; 14 bases align to TRBD2. Germline V lookup: CDR1 MDHEN, CDR2 SYDVKM. The junction had 5 bases not matched to a gene; V was cut back by 6 bases and J by 10 bases. The CDR3 is made up of 14 amino acids.